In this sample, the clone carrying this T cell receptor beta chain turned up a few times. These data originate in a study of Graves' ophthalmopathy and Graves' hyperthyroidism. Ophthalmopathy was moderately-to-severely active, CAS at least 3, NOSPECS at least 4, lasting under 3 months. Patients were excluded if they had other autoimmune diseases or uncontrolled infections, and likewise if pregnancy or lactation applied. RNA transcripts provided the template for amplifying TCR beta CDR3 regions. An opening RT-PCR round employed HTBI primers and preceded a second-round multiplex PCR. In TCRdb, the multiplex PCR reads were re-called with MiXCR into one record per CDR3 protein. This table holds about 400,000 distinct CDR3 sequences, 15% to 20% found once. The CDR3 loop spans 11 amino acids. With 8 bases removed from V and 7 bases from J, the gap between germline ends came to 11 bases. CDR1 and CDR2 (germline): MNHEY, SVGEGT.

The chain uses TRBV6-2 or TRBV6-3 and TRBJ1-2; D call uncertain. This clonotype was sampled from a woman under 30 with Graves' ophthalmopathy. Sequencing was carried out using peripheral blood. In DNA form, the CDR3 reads TGTGCCAGCCTCGGGTTTGGTGGCTACACCTTC. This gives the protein CASLGFGGYTF.